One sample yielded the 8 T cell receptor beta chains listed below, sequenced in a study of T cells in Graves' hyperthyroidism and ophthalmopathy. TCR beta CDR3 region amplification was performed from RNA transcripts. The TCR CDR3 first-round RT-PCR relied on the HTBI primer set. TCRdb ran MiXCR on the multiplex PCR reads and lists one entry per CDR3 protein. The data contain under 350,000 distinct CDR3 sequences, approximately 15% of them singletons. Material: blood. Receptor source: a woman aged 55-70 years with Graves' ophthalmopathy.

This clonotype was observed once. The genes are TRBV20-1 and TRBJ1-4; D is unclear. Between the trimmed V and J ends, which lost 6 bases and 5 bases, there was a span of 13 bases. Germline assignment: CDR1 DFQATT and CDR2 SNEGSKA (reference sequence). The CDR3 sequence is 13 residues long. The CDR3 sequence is CSAPAETNEKLFF. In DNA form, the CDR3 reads TGCAGTGCCCCGGCGGAGACGAATGAAAAACTGTTTTTT.

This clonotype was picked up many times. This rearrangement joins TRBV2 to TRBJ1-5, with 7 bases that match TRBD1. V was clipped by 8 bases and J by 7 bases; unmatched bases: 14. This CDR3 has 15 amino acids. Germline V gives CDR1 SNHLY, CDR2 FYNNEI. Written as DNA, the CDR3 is TGTGCCAGCGACCCTGAACAGGGGTTAGGCCAGCCCCAGCATTTT. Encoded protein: CASDPEQGLGQPQHF.

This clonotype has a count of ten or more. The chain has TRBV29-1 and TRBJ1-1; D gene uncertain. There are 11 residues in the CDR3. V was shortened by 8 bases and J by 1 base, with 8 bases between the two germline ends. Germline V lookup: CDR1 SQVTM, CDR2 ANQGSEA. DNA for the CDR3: TGCAGCTCGACTGAGAACACTGAAGCTTTCTTT. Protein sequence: CSSTENTEAFF.

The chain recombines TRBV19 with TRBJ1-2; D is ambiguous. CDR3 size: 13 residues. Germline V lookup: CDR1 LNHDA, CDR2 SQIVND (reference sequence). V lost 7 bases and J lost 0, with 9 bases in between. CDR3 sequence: CASTDNPNYGYTF. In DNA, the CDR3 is TGTGCCAGTACTGATAACCCTAACTATGGCTACACCTTC.

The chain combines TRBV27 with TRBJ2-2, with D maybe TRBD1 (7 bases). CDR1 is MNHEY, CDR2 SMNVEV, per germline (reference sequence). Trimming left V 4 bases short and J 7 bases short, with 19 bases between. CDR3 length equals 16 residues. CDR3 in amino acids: CASSSGRQGFGGELFF. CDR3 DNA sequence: TGTGCCAGCAGTTCCGGGAGACAGGGTTTTGGCGGGGAGCTGTTTTTT.

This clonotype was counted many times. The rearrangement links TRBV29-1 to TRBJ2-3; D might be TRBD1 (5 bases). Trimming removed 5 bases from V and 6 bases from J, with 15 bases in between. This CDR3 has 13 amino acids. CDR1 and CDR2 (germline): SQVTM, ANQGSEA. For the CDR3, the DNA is TGCAGCGTTCGGACAAGCTCGGCGGATACGCAGTATTTT. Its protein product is CSVRTSSADTQYF.

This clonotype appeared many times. The CDR3 loop is CASSLDRVGQPQHF. The CDR3 region has the DNA TGTGCCAGCAGTTTGGACAGGGTGGGTCAGCCCCAGCATTTT. The chain recombines TRBV19 with TRBJ1-5; the match to TRBD1 covers 8 bases. CDR1 and CDR2 from the germline V gene are LNHDA and SQIVND (reference sequence). With 9 bases clipped from V and 6 bases from J, the junction kept 10 bases outside the gene matches. The CDR3 length is 14 residues.

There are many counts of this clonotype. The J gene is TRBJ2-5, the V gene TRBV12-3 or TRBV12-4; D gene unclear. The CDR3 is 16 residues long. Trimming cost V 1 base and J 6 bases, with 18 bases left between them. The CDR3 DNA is TGTGCCAGCAGTTTAGTGCCTCCGGGCTTTTTAAAGACCCAGTACTTC. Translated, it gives CASSLVPPGFLKTQYF.